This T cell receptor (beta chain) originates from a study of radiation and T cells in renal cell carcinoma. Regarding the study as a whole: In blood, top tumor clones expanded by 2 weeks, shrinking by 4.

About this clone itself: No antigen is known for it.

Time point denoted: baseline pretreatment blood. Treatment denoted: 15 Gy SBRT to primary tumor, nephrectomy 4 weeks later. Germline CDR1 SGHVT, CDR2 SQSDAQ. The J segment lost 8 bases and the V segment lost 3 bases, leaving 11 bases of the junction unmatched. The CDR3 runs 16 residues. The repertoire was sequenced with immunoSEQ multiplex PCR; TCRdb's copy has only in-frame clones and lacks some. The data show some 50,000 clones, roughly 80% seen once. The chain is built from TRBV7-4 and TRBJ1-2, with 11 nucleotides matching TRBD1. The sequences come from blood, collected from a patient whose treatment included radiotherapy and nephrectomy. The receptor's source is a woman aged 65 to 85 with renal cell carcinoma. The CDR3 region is CASSLRTGGEADGYTF. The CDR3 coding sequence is TGTGCCAGCAGCTTGAGGACAGGGGGCGAAGCGGACGGCTACACCTTC.